A single TCR beta chain is shown here with its context. V shed 4 bases, J shed 4 bases, and the junction held 3 bases outside the gene matches. The germline gives CDR1 MNHNS, CDR2 SASEGT. The CDR3 has 15 amino acids. Here immunoSEQ multiplex PCR was the method, and the copy in TCRdb shows in-frame clones only, minus some. The table shows roughly 87,000 clones, with 91% occurring only once. The data originate from a study of T cell changes during pregnancy in multiple sclerosis. The chain carries TRBV6-1 and TRBJ2-3; 12 nucleotides align to TRBD2. Sequences were derived from PBMCs, sampled in the first trimester of pregnancy. This TCR was sampled from a female donor in good health, serving as a control in a pregnancy study. Some clones in this sample may be carry-over from other donors' samples. DNA for the CDR3: TGTGCCAGCAGTGTGACTAGCGGGGGAGCAGATACGCAGTATTTT. Its protein product is CASSVTSGGADTQYF.